The clone carrying this TCR beta chain came up a few times. Its antigen is still unknown. The source of the sample is a study of tumor-infiltrating lymphocytes in primary liver carcinoma. Per germline, CDR1 GTSNPN and CDR2 SVGIG (reference sequence). The V segment lost 6 bases and the J segment 6 bases; nucleotides outside the gene matches: 9. This CDR3 region has 15 residues. Reverse transcription of around 500 ng total RNA with a constant-region primer produced TCR beta cDNA. Libraries for TCR beta were built through three nested multiplex PCR rounds, which together made up a slightly modified ARM-PCR procedure. Use of TRBV1-TRBV30 forward primers with a C-beta reverse primer characterized the first two PCR rounds, which lasted 10 cycles each. TCRdb used MiXCR to reprocess the multiplex PCR reads, holding one entry per CDR3 protein. Among some 200,000 distinct CDR3 sequences listed, roughly two thirds were seen once.

Overall study results and limits: No comparison of CD4+ and CD8+ repertoires was made, since the samples were bulk unsorted.

Unsorted whole blood yielded the blood RNA, and germline DNA was also extracted. Patients carried chronic HBV infection without prior treatment. The sample taken for sequencing was peripheral blood. The chain has TRBV30 and TRBJ1-5, with 12 bases identical to TRBD1. The clonotype comes from a woman between 55 and 75 years old with primary liver carcinoma and hepatitis B virus infection. CDR3 bases: TGTGCCTGTAGCCGGGACAGGGGGCTCGGTCAGCCCCAGCATTTT. Amino acid sequence: CACSRDRGLGQPQHF.